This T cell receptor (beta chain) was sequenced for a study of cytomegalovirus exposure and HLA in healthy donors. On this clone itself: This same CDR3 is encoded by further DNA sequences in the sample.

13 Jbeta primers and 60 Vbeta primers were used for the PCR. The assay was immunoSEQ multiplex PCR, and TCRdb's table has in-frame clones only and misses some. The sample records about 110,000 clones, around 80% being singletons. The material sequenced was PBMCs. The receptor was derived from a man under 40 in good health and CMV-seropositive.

CDR3 protein: CASSQTGGTEAFF. In nucleotides, the CDR3 is TGTGCCAGCAGCCAAACCGGGGGCACTGAAGCTTTCTTT. The genes are TRBV5-4 and TRBJ1-1; tentative D call: TRBD1 (5 bases). Trimming removed 4 bases from V and 4 bases from J, with 11 bases in between. The CDR3 is made up of 13 amino acids. Germline values: CDR1 SGHNT, CDR2 YYREEE (reference sequence).